A selection of T cell receptor beta chains follows, all from one sample in a study of blood T cell repertoires in COVID-19. Repertoires were generated with immunoSEQ multiplex PCR, while TCRdb's copy carries only in-frame clones and drops some. The data hold 150,000 to 200,000 clones, with about four fifths observed a single time. Input material: peripheral blood. The receptors originated from a man in his sixties with acute or convalescent COVID-19. Both conserved end residues are part of each CDR3. Each record gives: V gene, J gene, CDR3 protein.

TRBV5-1,TRBJ1-3,CASSRQGLHSGNTIYF
TRBV7-2,TRBJ1-2,CASSTDRNYGYTF
TRBV5-1,TRBJ1-4,CASSSDRPTNEKLFF
TRBV6-5,TRBJ2-1,CASIYQRGGHGEQFF
TRBV5-4,TRBJ2-7,CASSLGAGGRYEQYF
TRBV29-1,TRBJ1-5,CSVVGQGANQPQHF
TRBV7-2,TRBJ2-7,CASSPSGRKQYF
TRBV7-9,TRBJ1-5,CASSWSQQPQHF
TRBV15,TRBJ1-3,CATSTRSGNTIYF
TRBV5-1,TRBJ2-1,CASSLSSGPSYNEQFF
TRBV7-9,TRBJ1-1,CASSRTALNTEAFF
TRBV9,TRBJ1-1,CASSVTGRLNTEAFF
TRBV6-7,TRBJ2-5,CASSYLFSGGGRHQETQYF
TRBV30,TRBJ2-3,CAWSRGSIGTDTQYF
TRBV11-2,TRBJ2-7,CASSAMMLYDEQYF
TRBV25-1,TRBJ1-3,CASSVNRGPPNTIYF
TRBV19,TRBJ1-1,CASKGNKANRIAFF
TRBV7-9,TRBJ1-3,CASRRQGTGNTIYF
TRBV5-5,TRBJ2-1,CASSVGQGVTYNEQFF
TRBV6-5,TRBJ1-6,CATLDRGSSPLHF
TRBV2,TRBJ2-4,CASSYGTSGRGVNIQYF
TRBV5-5,TRBJ2-1,CASSLPGTLNEQFF
TRBV4-2,TRBJ2-7,CASSQLAGGPYEQYF
TRBV28,TRBJ2-1,CASSISLSEQFF
TRBV12-3/TRBV12-4,TRBJ1-2,CASSFMTLSGYTF
TRBV10-2,TRBJ2-7,CASTTSGSRSDEQYF
TRBV2,TRBJ1-1,CASSEPVTEAFF
TRBV5-6,TRBJ2-1,CASSPPGTGGTSYNEQFF
TRBV24-1,TRBJ1-2,CATSDGQAYGYTF
TRBV19,TRBJ1-5,CASRETGSNQPQHF
TRBV2,TRBJ2-1,CASSELAGVNEQFF
TRBV19,TRBJ2-6,CASSYRSRGANVLTF
TRBV5-1,TRBJ1-3,CASSLVGFSGNTIYF
TRBV3-1/TRBV3-2,TRBJ1-1,CASSQIGRTEAFF
TRBV19,TRBJ2-7,CASSIREAYEQYF
TRBV3-1/TRBV3-2,TRBJ1-3,CASSQMTGSKGNTIYF
TRBV21-1,TRBJ2-7,CASSPGTSVNYEQYF
TRBV15,TRBJ2-3,CATSSPPGTSPDTQYF
TRBV5-4,TRBJ1-2,CASSLQGNYGYTF
TRBV15,TRBJ2-2,CATSRGPAGLGGELFF
TRBV5-1,TRBJ2-1,CASSLAGTSGYNEQFF
TRBV6-5,TRBJ1-2,CASSSTGGVLYGYTF
TRBV18,TRBJ2-7,CASSLSTGPDEQYF
TRBV19,TRBJ2-3,CASSLRTGFGTDTQYF
TRBV19,TRBJ2-7,CASSIATSGRIYEQYF
TRBV27,TRBJ1-4,CASSLDRPTNEKLFF
TRBV6-5,TRBJ2-7,CASSYFGGSSYEQYF
TRBV5-1,TRBJ2-1,CASSLFTSGRRNEQFF
TRBV6-1,TRBJ2-3,CASSETRASTDTQYF
TRBV19,TRBJ1-6,CASSIMARFVNSPLHF
TRBV7-3,TRBJ2-1,CASSLSGTRYNEQFF
TRBV24-1,TRBJ2-1,CATSDFLDNEQFF
TRBV19,TRBJ1-3,CASSIPPGQGSGNTIYF
TRBV2,TRBJ2-7,CASSERRGVSYEQYF
TRBV24-1,TRBJ1-5,CATSTDSNQPQHF